Sequencing of this T cell receptor beta chain was carried out in a study of CD4 and CD8 cells across lung adenocarcinoma regions. Donors had localized lung adenocarcinoma, a non-small cell lung cancer. The length of the CDR3 is 12 residues. The V gene's germline CDR1 is SGHAT and CDR2 FQDESV (reference sequence). Trimming removed 2 bases from V and 10 bases from J, with 9 bases in between. TCRdb processed the PCR reads anew with MiXCR; each CDR3 protein has one entry. Of around 25,000 distinct CDR3 sequences in the sample, roughly 50% were seen once. This clonotype appeared a few times. The sample consisted of CD8+ T cells from the center of a lung tumor. This clonotype was sampled from a male donor with lung adenocarcinoma. The CD4 and CD8 labels of this study may be unreliable. The chain couples TRBV11-1 to TRBJ2-1; D gene unclear. CDR3 nucleotides: TGTGCCAGCAGCTTAAATTCCTACGAGCAGTTCTTC. Translation: CASSLNSYEQFF.